This T cell receptor beta chain was documented in a study of cytomegalovirus exposure and HLA in healthy donors. V lost 1 base and J 4 bases, leaving 16 bases between the germline ends. This CDR3 region has 16 residues. Germline V CDR1 and CDR2: SGHKS, YYEKEE (reference sequence). It was with 60 Vbeta and 13 Jbeta primers that the PCR ran. Only in-frame clones appear in the TCRdb table, and some are missing; sequencing was by immunoSEQ multiplex PCR. This table holds 130,000 or so clones. The TCR sequence derives from a woman in her thirties or forties in good health and CMV-seropositive. The genes are TRBV5-5 and TRBJ2-3; possibly TRBD1 for D (7 bases). Material for sequencing was PBMCs. The CDR3 protein is CASSLLAQGGSDTQYF. The CDR3 bases are TGTGCCAGCAGCTTGTTAGCCCAGGGGGGATCAGATACGCAGTATTTT. The full variable domain, rest sourced from reference TRBV5-5 and TRBJ2-3, is DAGVTQSPTHLIKTRGQQVTLRCSPISGHKSVSWYQQVLGQGPQFIFQYYEKEERGRGNFPDRFSARQFPNYSSELNVNALLLGDSALYLCASSLLAQGGSDTQYFGPGTRLTVL.